The 7 T cell receptor beta chains presented below share a single source sample, sequenced in a study of radiotherapy plus CTLA-4 blockade in lung cancer. Profiling relied on immunoSEQ multiplex PCR, and the TCRdb table lists in-frame clones only, not all of them. The sample holds 90,000 to 150,000 clones, 75% to 80% seen once. The sequencing used peripheral blood, collected from a patient treated with radiotherapy plus ipilimumab. Receptors were obtained from a human donor with non-small cell lung cancer who had a partial response to radiotherapy plus ipilimumab.

The chain combines TRBV7-2 with TRBJ2-5; TRBD2 aligns across 13 bases. The CDR3 extends over 16 amino acids. The V gene's germline CDR1 is SGHTA and CDR2 FQGNSA. The J segment lost 7 bases and the V segment lost 4 bases, leaving 9 bases of the junction unmatched. In DNA, the CDR3 is TGTGCCAGCAGCTCTCGGACTAGCGGGAGTGGAGGGACCCAGTACTTC. Translated: CASSSRTSGSGGTQYF.

The chain is built from TRBV11-1 and TRBJ1-2; TRBD1 is a possible D gene (5 bases). CDR1 and CDR2 (germline): SGHAT, FQDESV (reference sequence). The V and J ends lost 5 bases and 3 bases respectively, with 19 bases between them. This CDR3 is built from 16 residues. The CDR3 protein is CASSPGIMPGDYGYTF. CDR3 bases: TGTGCCAGCAGCCCGGGAATAATGCCGGGGGACTATGGCTACACCTTC.

The chain recombines TRBV28 with TRBJ1-4, with 7 bases identical to TRBD1. The CDR3 covers 14 residues. V lost 6 bases to trimming and J lost 4 bases; unmatched junction nucleotides: 5. CDR1 and CDR2 (germline): MDHEN, SYDVKM. This CDR3 is CASRGTDLNEKLFF. In nucleotides, the CDR3 is TGTGCCAGCAGGGGGACAGATCTTAATGAAAAACTGTTTTTT.

The chain employs TRBV5-1 and TRBJ2-1, with 7 positions matching TRBD1. Germline V gene lookup returns CDR1 SGHRS and CDR2 YFSETQ. The CDR3 has 14 residues. Trimming removed 4 bases from V and 6 bases from J; junction bases left unmatched: 7. The CDR3 reads CASSPGQSGNEQFF. CDR3 sequence (DNA): TGCGCCAGCAGCCCGGGACAGTCAGGCAATGAGCAGTTCTTC.

The CDR3 DNA is TGTGCCAGCAGCGTAGGTACCCGGACGGGAGGCAGTGAAGCTTTCTTT. Protein sequence: CASSVGTRTGGSEAFF. This chain links TRBV9 with TRBJ1-1, with no clear D. Germline-derived CDR1 and CDR2 are SGDLS and YYNGEE. The CDR3 runs to 16 residues. V dropped 0 bases and J dropped 7 bases, with 19 bases sitting between them.

V usage is TRBV2 and J usage is TRBJ1-2, with no clear D. The CDR3 has 12 amino acids. The germline V and J ends were trimmed by 2 bases and 6 bases, with 7 bases remaining between them. Germline CDR1 reads SNHLY; CDR2 reads FYNNEI. DNA of the CDR3: TGTGCCAGCAGTGAATATGGAGATGGCTACACCTTC. It is translated as CASSEYGDGYTF.

V and J are TRBV21-1 and TRBJ2-3; the table's D call TRBD2 went unverified against the DNA. TRBV21-1 is annotated as a pseudogene. The CDR3 loop spans 18 amino acids. In DNA, the CDR3 is TGTGCCAGCAGCAAAATCGGGGGACTAGCGGGCCGCACAGATACGCAGTATTTT. Its protein product is CASSKIGGLAGRTDTQYF.